This TCR beta chain was recorded in a study of CD8 T cells in ankylosing spondylitis. Findings of the study overall: Some motif variants had been reported before (in reactive arthritis synovial fluid and blood). Significant enrichment of disease-linked clones was reportedly seen in matched ankylosing spondylitis synovial fluid. In ankylosing spondylitis blood, a motif of roughly eight highly homologous TCR beta variants appeared characteristic.

A word on this clonotype: As yet, its antigen is unknown.

Each TCR beta library was made by quantitative 5'-RACE that incorporated molecular barcodes. TCRdb re-derived calls from the 5' RACE reads in MiXCR, one entry per CDR3 protein. The table records 150,000 to 250,000 distinct CDR3 sequences, more than 10% of them present only once. Sequencing input: blood, either unsorted or a sorted T cell fraction (not recorded which). The source is a male donor with ankylosing spondylitis or in good health (not recorded which).

CDR3 sequence (DNA): TGTGCCAGCAGTTTCGTACAGGGTGGGGATGAGCAGTTCTTC. Its protein product is CASSFVQGGDEQFF. The genes are TRBV12-3 or TRBV12-4 and TRBJ2-1, with D tentatively TRBD1 (6 bases). This CDR3 contains 14 residues. Trimming stripped 3 bases from V and 8 bases from J, with 14 bases between.